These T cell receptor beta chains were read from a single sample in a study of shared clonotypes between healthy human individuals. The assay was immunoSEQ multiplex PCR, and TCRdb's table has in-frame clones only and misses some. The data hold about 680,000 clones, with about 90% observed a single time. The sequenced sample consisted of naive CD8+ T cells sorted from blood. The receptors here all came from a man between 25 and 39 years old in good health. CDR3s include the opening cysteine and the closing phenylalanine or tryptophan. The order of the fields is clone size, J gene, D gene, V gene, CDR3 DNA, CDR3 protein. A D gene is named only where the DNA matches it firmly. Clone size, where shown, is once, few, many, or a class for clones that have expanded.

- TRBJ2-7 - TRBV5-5 TGTGCCAGCAGCTCCCCAAACGGGACTCGTTTCTACGAGCAGTACTTC CASSSPNGTRFYEQYF
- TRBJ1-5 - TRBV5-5 TGTGCCAGCAGCGCCGGATTTAATAGCAATCAGCCCCAGCATTTT CASSAGFNSNQPQHF
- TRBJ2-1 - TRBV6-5 TGTGCCAGCAGTTACGGGGCCCCGGCAGAGCAGTTCTTC CASSYGAPAEQFF
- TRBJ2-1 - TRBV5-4 TGTGCCAGCAGCTCATGGGGCGCGTACAATGAGCAGTTCTTC CASSSWGAYNEQFF
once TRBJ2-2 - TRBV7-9 TGTGCCAGCAGCTTATCGGAGGCCGGGGAGCTGTTTTTT CASSLSEAGELFF
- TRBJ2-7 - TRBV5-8 TGTGCCAGCACCGGAGGCAGGACGATCTACGAGCAGTACTTC CASTGGRTIYEQYF
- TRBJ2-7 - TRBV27 TGTGCCAGCAGTTCCTACAGGGTAGGGTCCTACGAGCAGTACTTC CASSSYRVGSYEQYF
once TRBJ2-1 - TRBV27 TGTGCCAGCAGCCAGAACAATGAGCAGTTCTTC CASSQNNEQFF
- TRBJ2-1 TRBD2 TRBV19 TGTGCCAGTAGAAGACTAGCGGGAGGATTCTATGAGCAGTTCTTC CASRRLAGGFYEQFF
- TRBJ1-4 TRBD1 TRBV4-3 TGCGCCAGCAGCCCACAGGGGTCGGGTGAAAAACTGTTTTTT CASSPQGSGEKLFF
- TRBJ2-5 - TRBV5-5 TGTGCCAGCAGCTCCGACTGGGACGAGACCCAGTACTTC CASSSDWDETQYF
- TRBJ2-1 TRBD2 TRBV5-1 TGCGCCAGCACCTATATACGGCGGGAGTCCAATGAGCAGTTCTTC CASTYIRRESNEQFF
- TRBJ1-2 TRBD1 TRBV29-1 TGCAGCGTGGCAGGGGGACAGGGACCTTATGGCTACACCTTC CSVAGGQGPYGYTF
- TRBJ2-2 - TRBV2 TGTGCCATCCTCACCGGGGAGCTGTTTTTT CAILTGELFF
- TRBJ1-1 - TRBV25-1 TGTGCCACCCGATCCCTCACAGAGAACACTGAAGCTTTCTTT CATRSLTENTEAFF
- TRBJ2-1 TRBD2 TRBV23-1 TGCGCCAACAGACTAGCGGGCCACAATGAGCAGTTCTTC CANRLAGHNEQFF
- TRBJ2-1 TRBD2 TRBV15 TGTGCCACCAGCACTACTGAAGGGACTAGCAGACTCTACAATGAGCAGTTCTTC CATSTTEGTSRLYNEQFF
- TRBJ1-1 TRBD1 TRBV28 TGTGCCAGCAGACCGATTCAGGGGGCATCGACTGAAGCTTTCTTT CASRPIQGASTEAFF
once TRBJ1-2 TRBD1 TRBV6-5 TGTGCCAGCAGTTCCCCCTTGGACAGGGTTCATGGCTACACCTTC CASSSPLDRVHGYTF
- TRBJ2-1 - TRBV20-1 TGCAGTGCTAGCAAAATTGGTGAGCAGTTCTTC CSASKIGEQFF
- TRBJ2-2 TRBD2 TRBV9 TGTGCCAGCAGCGCCCGGGGCGGGAGGGACACCGGGGAGCTGTTTTTT CASSARGGRDTGELFF
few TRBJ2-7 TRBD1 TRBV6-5 TGTGCCAGCAGTTACTCCCCCGCAGGGGGCTCCTACGAGCAGTACTTC CASSYSPAGGSYEQYF
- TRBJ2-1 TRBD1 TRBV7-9 TGTGCCAGCAGCCCCACAGGGGCTGAGCAGTTCTTC CASSPTGAEQFF
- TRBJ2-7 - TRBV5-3 TGTGCCAGAAGCTCCAGCGGAGGTGAAGGCTACGAGCAGTACTTC CARSSSGGEGYEQYF
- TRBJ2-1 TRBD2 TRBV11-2 TGTGCCAGCAGCTTGGGGACTAGCAGGGATGAGCAGTTCTTC CASSLGTSRDEQFF
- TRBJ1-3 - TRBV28 TGTGCCAGCAGTTTGGGGTGGGACGGCCACTCTGGAAACACCATATATTTT CASSLGWDGHSGNTIYF
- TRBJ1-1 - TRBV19 TGTGCCAGTACCCTTCACGCGGGGGGCACTGAAGCTTTCTTT CASTLHAGGTEAFF
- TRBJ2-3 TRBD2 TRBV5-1 TGCGCCAGCAGCTCGTGGACTAGCGGGGCCACAGATACGCAGTATTTT CASSSWTSGATDTQYF
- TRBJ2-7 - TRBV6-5 TGTGCCAGCAGTCGACCACAGGGTTTGTCCTACGAGCAGTACTTC CASSRPQGLSYEQYF
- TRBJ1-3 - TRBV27 TGTGCCAGCAGTTTATACAGTGGAAACACCATATATTTT CASSLYSGNTIYF
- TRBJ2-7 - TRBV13 TGTGCCAGCAGCTTAGTTTCGGCAGGCCCCCCCTACGAGCAGTACTTC CASSLVSAGPPYEQYF
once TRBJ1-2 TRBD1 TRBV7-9 TGTGCCATTACAAATTCCTGGGACAGGAGATTCTATGGCTACACCTTC CAITNSWDRRFYGYTF
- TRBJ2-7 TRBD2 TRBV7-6 TGTGCCAGCAGCTCTAGCGGGAGAGCTAGCGAGCAGTACTTC CASSSSGRASEQYF
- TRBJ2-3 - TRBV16 TGTGCCAGCAGCCAATGGGCAGATACGCAGTATTTT CASSQWADTQYF
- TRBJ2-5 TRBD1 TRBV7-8 TGTGCCAGCAGCTTATTGGGGGGACAGGGGCAGGCAGAGACCCAGTACTTC CASSLLGGQGQAETQYF
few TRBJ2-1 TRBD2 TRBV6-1 TGTGCCAGCAGTGGAGGGACTAGCGGGTACAATGAGCAGTTCTTC CASSGGTSGYNEQFF
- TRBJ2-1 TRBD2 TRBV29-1 TGCAGCGTTGTAGCGGGAAACAATGAGCAGTTCTTC CSVVAGNNEQFF
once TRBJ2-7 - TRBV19 TGTGCCAGTAGTACATCCCGCCCCACGGACAGAATGTGGCAGCAGTACTTC CASSTSRPTDRMWQQYF
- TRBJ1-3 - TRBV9 TGTGCCAGCAGCGGCTCTGGAAACACCATATATTTT CASSGSGNTIYF
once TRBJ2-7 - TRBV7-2 TGTGCCAGCAGCGTAGGAGGACGGTCCTACGAGCAGTACTTC CASSVGGRSYEQYF
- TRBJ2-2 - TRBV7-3 TGTGCCAGCAGCTTTAACGGGGATCACCGGGAGCTGTTTTTT CASSFNGDHRELFF
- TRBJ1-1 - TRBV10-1 TGCGCCAGCAGTGAGTCTCTCTTCGGCGAGAACACTGAAGCTTTCTTT CASSESLFGENTEAFF
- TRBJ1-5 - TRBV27 TGTGCCAGCAGTTTCCGGGGCAGCAATCAGCCCCAGCATTTT CASSFRGSNQPQHF
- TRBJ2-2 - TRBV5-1 TGCGCCAGCAGCTTGAGGCCCGGGGAGCTGTTTTTT CASSLRPGELFF
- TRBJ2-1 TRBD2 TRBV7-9 TGTGCCAGCAGCCAAGGGGCGGGAGCTTACAATGAGCAGTTCTTC CASSQGAGAYNEQFF
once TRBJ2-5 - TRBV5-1 TGCGCCAGCAGCCCCCGGGGTGAGGCCCAGTACTTC CASSPRGEAQYF
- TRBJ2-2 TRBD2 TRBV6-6 TGTGCCAGCAGGACCCTAGCGGGAGTTGGGGAGCTGTTTTTT CASRTLAGVGELFF
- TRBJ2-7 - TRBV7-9 TGTGCCAGCAGCTCCCTCGGAGGGGGACCAGCGTGGTACGAGCAGTACTTC CASSSLGGGPAWYEQYF
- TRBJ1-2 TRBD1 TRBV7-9 TGTGCCAGCAGTTCCGTTATCAGGGGGGGCTACACCTTC CASSSVIRGGYTF
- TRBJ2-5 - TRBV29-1 TGCAGCGTTGAAGATCCTGACAGAGTGAATATGCGGGTGAAAGAGACCCAGTACTTC CSVEDPDRVNMRVKETQYF
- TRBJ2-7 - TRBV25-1 TGTGCCAGCAGGGGAACAGGGCGCGAGCAGTACTTC CASRGTGREQYF
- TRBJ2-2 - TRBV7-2 TGTGCCAGCAGCTGGGCCTTGACCGGGGAGCTGTTTTTT CASSWALTGELFF
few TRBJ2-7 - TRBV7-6 TGTGCCAGCAGCTTAGCCAATGCAGCAAGCGAGCAGTACTTC CASSLANAASEQYF
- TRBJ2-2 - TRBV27 TGTGCCAGCAGTTTTAAGAACACCGGGGAGCTGTTTTTT CASSFKNTGELFF
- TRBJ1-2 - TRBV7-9 TGTGCCAGCAGCTTGGGGAGGACTAACTATGGCTACACCTTC CASSLGRTNYGYTF
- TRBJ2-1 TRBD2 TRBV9 TGTGCCAGCAGCGAGACTAGCGACGACAATGAGCAGTTCTTC CASSETSDDNEQFF
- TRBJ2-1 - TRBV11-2 TGTGCCAGCAGCTCCTCCGAGCGGGTAGGCTACAATGAGCAGTTCTTC CASSSSERVGYNEQFF
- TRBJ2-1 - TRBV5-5 TGTGCCAGCAGCTTGGTTGGAGGGGAGGTTGAGCAGTTCTTC CASSLVGGEVEQFF
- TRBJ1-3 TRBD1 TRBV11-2 TGTGCCAGCAGCCCAGGACAGGGTCAATACGCTGGAAACACCATATATTTT CASSPGQGQYAGNTIYF